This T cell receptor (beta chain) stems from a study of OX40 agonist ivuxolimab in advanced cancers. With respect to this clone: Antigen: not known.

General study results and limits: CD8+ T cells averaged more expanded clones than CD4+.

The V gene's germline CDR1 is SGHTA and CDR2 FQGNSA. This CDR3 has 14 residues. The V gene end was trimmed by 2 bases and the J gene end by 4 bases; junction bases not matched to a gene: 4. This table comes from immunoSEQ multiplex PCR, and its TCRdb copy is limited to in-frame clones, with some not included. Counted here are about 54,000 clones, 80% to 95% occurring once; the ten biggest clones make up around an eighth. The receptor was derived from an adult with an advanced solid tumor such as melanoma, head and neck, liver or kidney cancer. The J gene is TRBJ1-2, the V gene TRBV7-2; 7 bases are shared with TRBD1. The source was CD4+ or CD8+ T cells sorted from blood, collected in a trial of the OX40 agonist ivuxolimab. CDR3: CASSLRQGPYGYTF. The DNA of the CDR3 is TGTGCCAGCAGCTTAAGACAGGGTCCCTATGGCTACACCTTC. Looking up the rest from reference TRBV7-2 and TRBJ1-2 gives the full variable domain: GAGVSQSPSNKVTEKGKDVELRCDPISGHTALYWYRQSLGQGLEFLIYFQGNSAPDKSGLPSDRFSAERTGGSVSTLTIQRTQQEDSAVYLCASSLRQGPYGYTFGSGTRLTVV.